The 4 T cell receptor beta chains reported below all come from one sample, sequenced in a study of PD-1 blockade in classical Hodgkin lymphoma (dated by TCRdb to the early 2020s). The meaning of the sample's time point label: cycle 2 day 1 (C2D1) of nivolumab. Relapse after autologous stem cell transplantation had occurred in all trial patients, and cohorts A, B and C were distinguished by prior brentuximab vedotin exposure. Libraries came from the immunoSEQ multiplex PCR assay. Entries here come from immuneACCESS through TCRdb and include only in-frame sequences with V and J called. Some clones fail to appear in such tables; in the studies checked, an unresolved V gene covers under half of the shortfall, and the cause of the remainder is unknown. Recorded for this sample are 95,000 to 120,000 clones; around 89% of them occurred a single time. The biggest ten clones account for 15% to 20% of the sample.

This sample comprised peripheral blood mononuclear cells (PBMCs), obtained before the second cycle of nivolumab. Receptors were obtained from a human donor with classical Hodgkin lymphoma.

This clone turned up a few times. This rearrangement joins TRBV28 to TRBJ1-2; 7 bases line up with TRBD1. Germline lookup yields CDR1 MDHEN and CDR2 SYDVKM. V shed 2 bases and J 7 bases; nucleotides not matched to a gene: 13. CDR3 length equals 16 residues. The CDR3 protein is CASSLEGLTGVSGYTF. The DNA of the CDR3 is TGTGCCAGCAGTTTAGAAGGTTTAACAGGGGTGAGTGGCTACACCTTC.

J is TRBJ2-7 and V is TRBV27; D uncertain. The ends were cut back, 3 bases at V and 6 bases at J, with 18 bases in the middle. Germline V gives CDR1 MNHEY, CDR2 SMNVEV (reference sequence). The CDR3 has 15 residues. CDR3 in DNA: TGTGCCAGCAGTTTGACCGGGCTTCGCGCCGCCGAGCAGTACTTC. This encodes CASSLTGLRAAEQYF.

In nucleotides, the CDR3 is TGTGCCAGTAGAATACAGGGGCGAGCTGAAGCTTTCTTT. Translated: CASRIQGRAEAFF. The genes are TRBV19 and TRBJ1-1; 7 bases line up with TRBD1. V gave up 6 bases and J gave up 6 bases; unmatched junction bases: 7. Germline CDR1 LNHDA, CDR2 SQIVND (reference sequence). The CDR3 covers 13 residues. The full variable domain, in which reference TRBV19 and TRBJ1-1 provide the parts outside the CDR3, is DGGITQSPKYLFRKEGQNVTLSCEQNLNHDAMYWYRQDPGQGLRLIYYSQIVNDFQKGDIAEGYSVSREKKESFPLTVTSAQKNPTAFYLCASRIQGRAEAFFGQGTRLTVV.

The chain recombines TRBV13 with TRBJ1-2, with D possibly being TRBD1 (5 bases). Trimming stripped 0 bases from V and 6 bases from J, with 11 bases between. CDR3 size: 14 residues. Germline lookup yields CDR1 PRHDT and CDR2 FYEKMQ (reference sequence). Here the CDR3 reads CASSLGAREDGYTF. The CDR3 region has the DNA TGTGCCAGCAGCTTAGGCGCCAGGGAAGATGGCTACACCTTC.